The 11 T cell receptor beta chains presented below share a single source sample, sequenced in a study of CD8 T cells in ankylosing spondylitis. For these receptors, no antigen is known. From the 5' RACE reads, TCRdb called clonotypes with MiXCR, one entry per CDR3 protein. The table includes 700,000 to 850,000 distinct CDR3 sequences, 10% to 15% detected once. Overall study results and limits: What appeared characteristic of ankylosing spondylitis blood was a TCR beta motif of fewer than ten highly homologous variants.

Sequencing input: blood, either unsorted or a sorted T cell fraction (not recorded which). These receptors all come from a male donor with ankylosing spondylitis.

This clonotype has only a few counts. This rearrangement joins TRBV10-3 to TRBJ2-7; D is possibly TRBD1 (6 bases). The CDR3 is 14 residues long. The germline V and J ends were trimmed by 4 bases and 3 bases, with 13 bases remaining between them. Germline loops: CDR1 ENHRY, CDR2 SYGVKD. This CDR3 is CAISAMTGGYEQYF. As DNA, the CDR3 is TGTGCCATCAGTGCGATGACAGGAGGCTACGAGCAGTACTTC.

The chain links TRBV9 to TRBJ1-5; D is ambiguous. Germline assignment: CDR1 SGDLS and CDR2 YYNGEE. The V end lost 0 bases, the J end lost 6 bases, and 16 bases lay between the germline ends. This CDR3 has 16 amino acids. This chain's CDR3 is CASSVGSDKDPQPQHF. Written as DNA, the CDR3 is TGTGCCAGCAGCGTAGGATCGGATAAGGACCCTCAGCCCCAGCATTTT.

Relative to its sample, this clonotype is medium-sized. The genes are TRBV20-1 and TRBJ2-1; unclear D gene. The V gene lost 4 bases and the J gene lost 2 bases, with 24 bases spanning the gap. Germline lookup yields CDR1 DFQATT and CDR2 SNEGSKA (reference sequence). CDR3 size: 18 residues. In DNA, the CDR3 is TGCAGTGCTATTACCCCTACCTACTTCAAGGATGCCTACAATGAGCAGTTCTTC. It yields the protein CSAITPTYFKDAYNEQFF.

This chain connects TRBV20-1 to TRBJ1-1; D gene ambiguous. Germline V gene lookup returns CDR1 DFQATT and CDR2 SNEGSKA (reference sequence). Trimming removed 2 bases at V and 4 bases at J, with 8 bases between. The CDR3 runs 12 residues. CDR3 sequence (DNA): TGCAGTGCTAGACAGGTCGGCACTGAAGCTTTCTTT. Amino acid sequence: CSARQVGTEAFF.

This clonotype was recorded many times. This sequence joins TRBV7-2 and TRBJ1-1; 7 positions agree with TRBD1. J lost 2 bases, V lost 5 bases, and 5 bases had no gene match. Germline V CDR1 and CDR2: SGHTA, FQGNSA. The CDR3 covers 14 residues. CDR3 in DNA: TGTGCCAGCAGCCTCTGGACAGGTAACACTGAAGCTTTCTTT. Amino acids: CASSLWTGNTEAFF.

A note on this clonotype: An end of the junction differs from the germline gene, which may be a read error. The chain joins TRBV7-2 to TRBJ2-3; unclear D gene. The CDR3 is made up of 12 amino acids. The V gene's germline CDR1 is SGHTA and CDR2 FQGNSA. CDR3 nucleotides: TGTGCCAGCAGCACGTACACAGATGCGCAGTATTTT. The encoded protein is CASSTYTDAQYF.

The V gene is TRBV7-3, the J gene TRBJ1-2; D possibly corresponds to TRBD1 (5 bases). CDR3 length: 14 residues. Germline V gene data show CDR1 as SGHTA and CDR2 as FQGTGA. The V end was cut by 5 bases, the J end by 4 bases, with 14 bases between. DNA of the CDR3: TGTGCCAGCAGCCTGCGGCCGGGACTCTATGGCTACACCTTC. It specifies CASSLRPGLYGYTF.

The sample holds a few counts of this clonotype. The chain carries TRBV20-1 and TRBJ2-7; 7 bases align to TRBD1. This CDR3 has 14 residues. The germline V gene encodes CDR1 DFQATT and CDR2 SNEGSKA (reference sequence). J was trimmed by 3 bases and V by 3 bases; bases with no gene match: 8. The CDR3 DNA reads as TGCAGTGCTAGTAGGGACAGTGGGGGCTACGAGCAGTACTTC. Translated: CSASRDSGGYEQYF.

The CDR3 nucleotides read TGCGCCAGCAGCTTGGAGTTAAGCGGGGGCCACAATGAGCAGTTCTTC. This encodes CASSLELSGGHNEQFF. This chain links TRBV5-1 with TRBJ2-1; 8 bases match TRBD2. V trimming: 0 bases; J trimming: 5 bases; junction bases outside the gene matches: 7. In germline, CDR1 is SGHRS, CDR2 YFSETQ. The CDR3 runs 16 residues.

This clonotype has only one observation. A much bigger clone sits one base away, suggesting this may be a read error. This rearrangement joins TRBV29-1 to TRBJ2-7; D might be TRBD1 (5 bases). Per germline, CDR1 SQVTM and CDR2 ANQGSEA. V was cut by 2 bases and J by 5 bases, with 13 bases left in between. The CDR3 spans 13 residues. The CDR3 DNA sequence: TGCAGCGTTGAACCCCTGACAGTGCACGAGCAGTACTTC. Translation: CSVEPLTVHEQYF.

The CDR3 sequence is CAILSLNEQFF. DNA for the CDR3: TGTGCCATCTTGTCCCTCAATGAGCAGTTCTTC. V gene TRBV10-3 combines with J gene TRBJ2-1; D gene unclear. Trimming stripped 8 bases from V and 6 bases from J, with 8 bases between. This CDR3 spans 11 amino acids. Germline V lookup: CDR1 ENHRY, CDR2 SYGVKD.